These 2 T cell receptor beta chains came from one sample sequenced in a study of blood T cells in healthy people across ages. Through a sample-barcoded 5' primer and a J-beta primer mix, a second PCR was run for about 6 to 12 cycles. TCRdb recomputed calls from the 5' RACE reads with MiXCR, one row per CDR3 protein. The data hold 1.8 million or so distinct CDR3 sequences, with more than 35% observed a single time. Sequenced sample: blood. The source is a human donor in good health.

This clonotype was detected many times. The gene calls are TRBV20-1 and TRBJ2-7, with TRBD1 matching 7 bases. The CDR3 loop spans 14 amino acids. Germline CDR1 is DFQATT and CDR2 is SNEGSKA (reference sequence). V was clipped by 5 bases and J by 2 bases; unmatched bases: 9. The CDR3 DNA reads TGCAGTGCTTCCGGGACAGAATTACCCTACGAGCAGTACTTC. It codes for CSASGTELPYEQYF.

This clonotype has just a few counts. The V gene is TRBV29-1, the J gene TRBJ2-5; 10 nucleotides match TRBD1. Trimming at V came to 6 bases and at J to 2 bases, leaving 3 bases not matched to a gene. The V gene's germline CDR1 is SQVTM and CDR2 ANQGSEA. This CDR3 comprises 13 residues. CDR3 region: CSVAGQGQETQYF. CDR3 nucleotide sequence: TGCAGCGTGGCGGGACAGGGGCAAGAGACCCAGTACTTC.